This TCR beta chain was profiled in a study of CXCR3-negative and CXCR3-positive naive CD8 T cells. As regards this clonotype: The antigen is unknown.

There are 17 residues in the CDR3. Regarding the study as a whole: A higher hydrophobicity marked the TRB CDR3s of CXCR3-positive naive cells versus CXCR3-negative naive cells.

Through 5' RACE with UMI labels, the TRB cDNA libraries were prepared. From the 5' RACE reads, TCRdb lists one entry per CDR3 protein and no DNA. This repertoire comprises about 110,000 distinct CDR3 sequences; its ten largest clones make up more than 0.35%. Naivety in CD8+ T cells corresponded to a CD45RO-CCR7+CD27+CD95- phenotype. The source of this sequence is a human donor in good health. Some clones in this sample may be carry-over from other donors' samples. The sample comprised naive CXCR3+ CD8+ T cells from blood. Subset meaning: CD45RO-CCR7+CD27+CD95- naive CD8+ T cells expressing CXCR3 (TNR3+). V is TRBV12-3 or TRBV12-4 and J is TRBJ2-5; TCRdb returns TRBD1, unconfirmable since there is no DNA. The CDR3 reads CASSFSLSNGYQETQYF.